This T cell receptor beta chain was captured by sequencing in a study of cytomegalovirus exposure and HLA in healthy donors. At the level of the study: The roughly 120 validation repertoires, a later analysis reported, used the same platform as the approximately 670 first-cohort repertoires. Points from the study as a whole: TCR beta chains numbering 164 were designated cytomegalovirus-associated. The tendency of first-cohort TCR clusters to co-occur in the roughly 130 validation repertoires emerged from a later analysis.

The assay was immunoSEQ multiplex PCR, and TCRdb's table has in-frame clones only and misses some. The sample has approximately 160,000 clones; approximately 91% are singletons. In germline, CDR1 is LGHNA, CDR2 YNFKEQ. The V gene lost 1 base and the J gene lost 1 base, with 7 bases spanning the gap. The length of the CDR3 is 14 residues. On this clone: Its cognate antigen is unknown.

The rearrangement joins TRBV4-2 to TRBJ1-1; D not resolved. The receptor was derived from a woman aged 18-29 years in good health and CMV-seropositive. The sequenced sample consisted of PBMCs. The CDR3 bases are TGTGCCAGCAGCCAAGCGTCCTCGAACACTGAAGCTTTCTTT. Translation gives CASSQASSNTEAFF.